One and the same sample provided the 10 T cell receptor beta chains below, sequenced in a study of T cell responses to AZD1222 COVID-19 vaccine. TCRdb keeps only in-frame clones here, not all; method: immunoSEQ multiplex PCR. The table lists about 64,000 clones, about 93% of them singletons. Sequenced material: peripheral blood, taken 28 days after the second dose of the MenACWY control vaccine. Receptor source: an adult who received the MenACWY meningococcal vaccine as a control.

The chain links TRBV12-3 or TRBV12-4 to TRBJ2-3; D unresolved. The CDR3 contains 12 residues. The V gene lost 2 bases and the J gene lost 4 bases, with 4 bases spanning the gap. The CDR3 DNA reads TGTGCCAGCAGTTTAAGGGCAGATACGCAGTATTTT. Translating it yields CASSLRADTQYF.

The V gene is TRBV3-1 (or the pseudogene TRBV3-2), the J gene TRBJ2-1, with D uncertain. The V and J ends lost 4 bases and 5 bases respectively, with 15 bases between them. Germline loops: CDR1 LGHDT, CDR2 YNNKEL (reference sequence). The CDR3 runs 15 residues. The CDR3 sequence: CASSPQAGQHNEQFF. In nucleotides, the CDR3 is TGTGCCAGCAGCCCCCAGGCCGGCCAACACAATGAGCAGTTCTTC.

The genes are TRBV6-5 and TRBJ2-7; D is unclear. The germline V gene encodes CDR1 MNHEY and CDR2 SVGAGI. The CDR3 consists of 16 residues. Trimming stripped 2 bases from V and 0 bases from J, with 14 bases between. The CDR3 reads CASSYVARTSSYEQYF. The CDR3 nucleotides read TGTGCCAGCAGTTACGTCGCGCGGACCAGCTCCTACGAGCAGTACTTC.

The chain combines TRBV6-1 with TRBJ2-1, with D unresolved. The CDR3 length is 17 residues. Trimming left V 4 bases short and J 2 bases short, with 18 bases between. Germline CDR1 and CDR2: MNHNS and SASEGT. This CDR3 reads CASSGLREVPPYNEQFF. CDR3 DNA sequence: TGTGCCAGCAGTGGCCTTAGAGAGGTACCTCCCTACAATGAGCAGTTCTTC.

V gene TRBV7-2 combines with J gene TRBJ2-3; D is possibly TRBD2 (5 bases). V dropped 1 base and J dropped 7 bases, with 15 bases sitting between them. Germline CDR1 is SGHTA and CDR2 is FQGNSA. This CDR3 has 15 residues. CDR3 residues: CASSLGAEASYTQYF. For the CDR3, the DNA is TGTGCCAGCAGCTTAGGCGCGGAGGCGTCCTATACGCAGTATTTT.

The gene calls are TRBV19 and TRBJ2-7; the D is unclear. Looked up from germline, CDR1 is LNHDA and CDR2 is SQIVND (reference sequence). Trimming left V 5 bases short and J 3 bases short, with 17 bases between. This CDR3 has 15 amino acids. The CDR3 spells CASSSDSGSNYEQYF. The CDR3, as DNA: TGTGCCAGTAGTTCCGATTCAGGATCAAACTACGAGCAGTACTTC.

The V and J genes are TRBV3-1 (or the pseudogene TRBV3-2) and TRBJ2-3, with TRBD2 matching over 7 bases. The germline V gene has CDR1 LGHDT and CDR2 YNNKEL (reference sequence). CDR3 length equals 15 residues. Trimming at V came to 3 bases and at J to 2 bases, leaving 5 bases not matched to a gene. The CDR3 loop is CASSHTSAYTDTQYF. CDR3 nucleotides: TGTGCCAGCAGCCACACTAGCGCCTACACAGATACGCAGTATTTT.

The genes are TRBV7-2 and TRBJ2-3; D is tentatively TRBD1 or TRBD2 (5 bases each). CDR3 length: 14 amino acids. With 3 bases removed from V and 2 bases from J, the gap between germline ends came to 9 bases. Germline values: CDR1 SGHTA, CDR2 FQGNSA. CDR3 residues: CASSLRGNTDTQYF. CDR3 DNA sequence: TGTGCCAGCAGCTTGAGGGGTAACACAGATACGCAGTATTTT.

The chain joins TRBV9 to TRBJ2-3; 8 bases fit TRBD2. With 4 bases clipped from V and 4 bases from J, the junction kept 11 bases outside the gene matches. CDR3 length equals 16 residues. Germline loops: CDR1 SGDLS, CDR2 YYNGEE. This CDR3 is CASSLDLAGIPDTQYF. The DNA for the CDR3 is TGTGCCAGCAGCTTAGACCTAGCGGGCATCCCAGATACGCAGTATTTT. Drawing the rest from reference TRBV9 and TRBJ2-3, the complete variable domain is DSGVTQTPKHLITATGQRVTLRCSPRSGDLSVYWYQQSLDQGLQFLIQYYNGEERAKGNILERFSAQQFPDLHSELNLSSLELGDSALYFCASSLDLAGIPDTQYFGPGTRLTVL.

The rearrangement uses TRBV21-1 and TRBJ2-7; the table's D call of TRBD2 was not tested on the DNA. TRBV21-1 is reported as a pseudogene. There are 18 residues in the CDR3. The CDR3 bases are TGTGCCAGCAGCAAAGCCGGACTACGAGGACTCCTCCCTTACGAGCAGTACTTC. This gives the protein CASSKAGLRGLLPYEQYF.